The sequence of this T cell receptor (beta chain) was determined in a study of blood T cell repertoires in COVID-19. The assay was immunoSEQ multiplex PCR, and TCRdb's table has in-frame clones only and misses some. The repertoire holds around 280,000 clones, with about nine tenths as singletons. This CDR3 has 16 amino acids. V lost 5 bases to trimming and J lost 4 bases, with 18 bases between them. CDR1 SGHTA and CDR2 FQGTGA come from the germline V gene. This clone turned up a few times. This chain connects TRBV7-3 to TRBJ1-3, with a weak D call TRBD1 (6 bases). Material for sequencing was peripheral blood. The clonotype comes from a woman between 50 and 59 years old who had recovered from COVID-19. The CDR3 reads CASSLGGGLGGNTIYF. The CDR3 nucleotides are TGTGCCAGCAGCCTAGGCGGGGGCCTGGGAGGAAACACCATATATTTT. The whole variable domain, filled in from reference TRBV7-3 and TRBJ1-3, reads GAGVSQTPSNKVTEKGKYVELRCDPISGHTALYWYRQSLGQGPEFLIYFQGTGAADDSGLPNDRFFAVRPEGSVSTLKIQRTERGDSAVYLCASSLGGGLGGNTIYFGEGSWLTVV.